Below, 25 T cell receptor beta chains from the same sample are listed, as sequenced in a study of identifying expanded T cells in peripheral blood. TCRdb keeps only in-frame clones here, not all; method: immunoSEQ multiplex PCR. The sample gives about 78,000 clones, around 90% of which show up once; around 20% is in the top ten. Sequencing was done on a sample of blood. Receptors originate from a person aged 18 to 75 in good health.

This sequence joins TRBV6-5 and TRBJ2-1; 9 bases match TRBD2. Losses at the gene ends were 5 bases for V and 0 bases for J; bases not matched to a gene: 2. The CDR3 has 15 amino acids. Germline V CDR1 and CDR2: MNHEY, SVGAGI. CDR3 residues: CASSASGASYNEQFF. The DNA of the CDR3 is TGTGCCAGCAGTGCTAGCGGGGCCTCCTACAATGAGCAGTTCTTC.

The V gene is TRBV28, the J gene TRBJ1-4; D might be TRBD1 (5 bases). Germline V lookup: CDR1 MDHEN, CDR2 SYDVKM. The length of the CDR3 is 15 residues. V lost 2 bases to trimming and J lost 0 bases, with 7 bases between them. CDR3 loop: CASSLPGATNEKLFF. DNA for the CDR3: TGTGCCAGCAGTTTACCGGGGGCAACTAATGAAAAACTGTTTTTT. Looking up the rest from reference TRBV28 and TRBJ1-4 gives the full variable domain: DVKVTQSSRYLVKRTGEKVFLECVQDMDHENMFWYRQDPGLGLRLIYFSYDVKMKEKGDIPEGYSVSREKKERFSLILESASTNQTSMYLCASSLPGATNEKLFFGSGTQLSVL.

The rearrangement links TRBV29-1 to TRBJ1-3; the D gene is possibly TRBD1 (6 bases). CDR1 is SQVTM, CDR2 ANQGSEA, per germline. The CDR3 has 13 residues. V was cut by 6 bases and J by 1 base, with 10 bases left in between. The CDR3 region is CSVTGVSGNTIYF. As DNA, the CDR3 is TGCAGCGTGACAGGCGTTTCTGGAAACACCATATATTTT.

The chain carries TRBV29-1 and TRBJ1-2; 7 bases line up with TRBD1. Germline V lookup: CDR1 SQVTM, CDR2 ANQGSEA. The J segment lost 4 bases and the V segment lost 6 bases, leaving 8 bases of the junction unmatched. The CDR3 contains 13 residues. This chain's CDR3 is CSVTGTVTYGYTF. In nucleotides, the CDR3 is TGCAGCGTCACCGGGACAGTGACCTATGGCTACACCTTC.

V usage is TRBV7-2 and J usage is TRBJ2-7; TRBD1 matches 9 bases. This CDR3 has 14 amino acids. Germline V lookup: CDR1 SGHTA, CDR2 FQGNSA. Trimming took 1 base from V and 2 from J; bases not matched to a gene: 0. Here the CDR3 reads CASSLGTGAYEQYF. CDR3 nucleotides: TGTGCCAGCAGCTTAGGGACAGGGGCCTACGAGCAGTACTTC.

The chain couples TRBV7-6 to TRBJ1-1; 7 positions agree with TRBD1. V shed 4 bases, J shed 1 base, and the junction held 6 bases outside the gene matches. Germline CDR1 and CDR2: SGHVS and FNYEAQ. The length of the CDR3 is 15 residues. The CDR3 nucleotides read TGTGCCAGCAGCTCGGAACAGGGGCAGAACACTGAAGCTTTCTTT. Protein: CASSSEQGQNTEAFF.

The chain has TRBV28 and TRBJ1-2; no definite D call. In germline, CDR1 is MDHEN, CDR2 SYDVKM. Trimming left V 2 bases short and J 5 bases short, with 6 bases between. This CDR3 has 12 residues. CDR3 nucleotides: TGTGCCAGCAGTTTAGAGTCTTATGGCTACACCTTC. Its protein is CASSLESYGYTF.

V gene TRBV19 combines with J gene TRBJ2-7; D is tentatively TRBD1 or TRBD2 (5 bases each). CDR3 length equals 14 residues. CDR1 is LNHDA, CDR2 SQIVND, per germline (reference sequence). V was cut by 3 bases and J by 1 base, with 10 bases left in between. The CDR3 nucleotides are TGTGCCAGTAGTATGATAGGGGAGTCCTACGAGCAGTACTTC. Translating gives CASSMIGESYEQYF.

This clone has only one observation. This sequence joins TRBV5-4 and TRBJ2-7, with 12 bases matching TRBD2. This CDR3 has 16 amino acids. With 4 bases clipped from V and 6 bases from J, the junction kept 11 bases outside the gene matches. In germline, CDR1 is SGHNT, CDR2 YYREEE (reference sequence). The DNA of the CDR3 is TGTGCCAGCAGCCCAAAGGCGACTAGCGGGGGTGCCGAGCAGTACTTC. As protein: CASSPKATSGGAEQYF.

The chain joins TRBV2 to TRBJ2-5, with D perhaps TRBD2 (6 bases). Germline V gives CDR1 SNHLY, CDR2 FYNNEI. The CDR3 is 13 amino acids. V was shortened by 6 bases and J by 10 bases, with 18 bases between the two germline ends. The CDR3 reads CASRGDLGKSQYF. DNA of the CDR3: TGTGCCAGCAGGGGGGACTTGGGAAAGAGCCAGTACTTC.

The rearrangement uses TRBV15 and TRBJ2-6; D gene unclear. The V end was cut by 0 bases, the J end by 0 bases, with 6 bases between. Germline lookup yields CDR1 LNHNV and CDR2 YYDKDF (reference sequence). This CDR3 contains 16 residues. CDR3 nucleotide sequence: TGTGCCACCAGCAGAGATTCGATCTCTGGGGCCAACGTCCTGACTTTC. Translation gives CATSRDSISGANVLTF.

The chain couples TRBV6-6 to TRBJ1-2; maybe TRBD1 (5 bases). V was cut by 5 bases and J by 1 base, with 17 bases left in between. CDR1 MNHNY and CDR2 SVGAGI come from the germline V gene (reference sequence). CDR3 length: 16 amino acids. CDR3 in DNA: TGTGCCAGCAGTAACGGGAGGACACGACTTAACTATGGCTACACCTTC. This gives the protein CASSNGRTRLNYGYTF.

This chain connects TRBV2 to TRBJ2-4; D is unresolved. The CDR3 runs to 13 residues. Between the trimmed V and J ends, which lost 4 bases and 6 bases, there was a span of 10 bases. Germline V gene sequence: CDR1 SNHLY, CDR2 FYNNEI. In DNA form, the CDR3 reads TGTGCCAGCAGTGCCGGATCCTTAAACATTCAGTACTTC. This encodes CASSAGSLNIQYF.

The rearrangement joins TRBV13 to TRBJ1-1; 8 bases agree with TRBD1. The J segment lost 8 bases and the V segment lost 5 bases, leaving 25 bases of the junction unmatched. There are 19 residues in the CDR3. The germline V gene has CDR1 PRHDT and CDR2 FYEKMQ (reference sequence). CDR3 residues: CASSHRGTHIYTSPFEAFF. Here the CDR3 DNA reads TGTGCCAGCAGCCACAGGGGGACACATATCTACACTTCTCCATTCGAAGCTTTCTTT.

The chain couples TRBV21-1 to TRBJ2-2; the D call TRBD1 from the table was never checked on the DNA. TRBV21-1 is tagged as a pseudogene. The CDR3 extends over 15 amino acids. The CDR3, as DNA: TGTGCCAGCACTCAGGGTAAGGCGAACACCGGGGAGCTGTTTTTT. Translated, it gives CASTQGKANTGELFF.

The chain carries TRBV7-2 and TRBJ2-7, with D unclear. Trimming took 6 bases from V and 2 from J, leaving 17 bases between them. The germline CDR1 and CDR2 sequences are SGHTA and FQGNSA. CDR3 length: 15 residues. The CDR3 DNA reads TGTGCCAGCAGTCACTTTCGTCTAGAGACCTACGAGCAGTACTTC. Translated, it gives CASSHFRLETYEQYF.

The V and J genes are TRBV2 and TRBJ2-6; D call uncertain. The germline CDR1 and CDR2 sequences are SNHLY and FYNNEI. This CDR3 has 15 residues. V gave up 11 bases and J gave up 4 bases, with 18 bases separating them. The chain's CDR3 is CAVGGKLTGANVLTF. The CDR3 DNA reads TGTGCCGTCGGTGGTAAACTTACCGGGGCCAACGTCCTGACTTTC. The full variable domain, with the rest looked up from reference TRBV2 and TRBJ2-6, is EPEVTQTPSHQVTQMGQEVILRCVPISNHLYFYWYRQILGQKVEFLVSFYNNEISEKSEIFDDQFSVERPDGSNFTLKIRSTKLEDSAMYFCAVGGKLTGANVLTFGAGSRLTVL.

This sequence joins TRBV7-2 and TRBJ2-5; tentative D call: TRBD2 (7 bases). The CDR3 contains 15 residues. V was trimmed by 3 bases and J by 4 bases, leaving 15 bases between them. Germline-derived CDR1 and CDR2 are SGHTA and FQGNSA. The DNA for the CDR3 is TGTGCCAGCAGCTTTAACTGGGGGGGCGCAGAGACCCAGTACTTC. It codes for CASSFNWGGAETQYF.

This sequence joins TRBV30 and TRBJ2-5; D may be TRBD2 (6 bases). The CDR3 is 14 residues long. Germline loops: CDR1 GTSNPN, CDR2 SVGIG (reference sequence). V was shortened by 1 base and J by 1 base, with 10 bases between the two germline ends. CDR3 coding DNA: TGTGCCTGGAGTGATGGGGGGTTCCAAGAGACCCAGTACTTC. It specifies CAWSDGGFQETQYF.

J is TRBJ2-3 and V is TRBV12-5, with D tentatively TRBD2 (6 bases). The CDR3 contains 14 residues. The germline CDR1 and CDR2 sequences are LGHNT and FRNRAP. Trimming removed 7 bases at V and 4 bases at J, with 15 bases between. The CDR3 here is CASALGGRPDTQYF. The CDR3 DNA sequence: TGTGCTAGTGCATTGGGGGGAAGGCCAGATACGCAGTATTTT.

Only one count was recorded for this clone. The chain employs TRBV11-3 and TRBJ2-2; tentatively, D is TRBD1 (6 bases). Trimming removed 2 bases from V and 7 bases from J, with 14 bases in between. The CDR3 runs 15 residues. Germline CDR1 is SGHNT and CDR2 is YENEEA. CDR3 amino acids: CASSLTPTGRGELFF. CDR3 DNA: TGTGCCAGCAGCTTAACCCCAACAGGGCGCGGGGAGCTGTTTTTT.

This chain uses TRBV6-1 with TRBJ1-1; possibly TRBD1 for D (5 bases). The CDR3 spans 15 residues. Germline lookup yields CDR1 MNHNS and CDR2 SASEGT. Trimming stripped 6 bases from V and 0 bases from J, with 14 bases between. In DNA, the CDR3 is TGTGCCAGCAGCACACGACAGCACCTGAACACTGAAGCTTTCTTT. Translated: CASSTRQHLNTEAFF.

J is TRBJ1-3 and V is TRBV6-6; D ambiguous. Germline-derived CDR1 and CDR2 are MNHNY and SVGAGI (reference sequence). V lost 6 bases, J lost 0 bases, and 6 bases lay in between. This CDR3 contains 13 residues. CDR3 coding DNA: TGTGCCAGCAGACGGGCCTCTGGAAACACCATATATTTT. Its translation: CASRRASGNTIYF.

The rearrangement joins TRBV7-2 to TRBJ2-7; D is uncertain. This CDR3 contains 14 residues. The V end lost 8 bases, the J end lost 2 bases, and 16 bases lay between the germline ends. Germline V gene data show CDR1 as SGHTA and CDR2 as FQGNSA. CDR3 coding DNA: TGTGCCAGCTCCGTACCTGCGATAACCTACGAGCAGTACTTC. Its protein is CASSVPAITYEQYF.

This sequence joins TRBV7-2 and TRBJ2-5; 10 bases align to TRBD1. The germline CDR1 and CDR2 sequences are SGHTA and FQGNSA. The V and J ends lost 4 bases and 5 bases, in that order; junction bases with no gene match: 7. The CDR3 length is 15 residues. The CDR3 DNA sequence: TGTGCCAGCAGCTCCCCGACAGGGGGCCTTGAGACCCAGTACTTC. Protein: CASSSPTGGLETQYF. Based on the CDR3 plus reference TRBV7-2 and TRBJ2-5, the full variable domain is GAGVSQSPSNKVTEKGKDVELRCDPISGHTALYWYRQSLGQGLEFLIYFQGNSAPDKSGLPSDRFSAERTGGSVSTLTIQRTQQEDSAVYLCASSSPTGGLETQYFGPGTRLLVL.